Sequencing of this T cell receptor beta chain was carried out in a study of T cell responses to AZD1222 COVID-19 vaccine. Study-wide results and limits: Only 5 or 6 people who got AZD1222 tested seropositive at baseline. Spike-specific TCRs gained breadth and depth after people received two AZD1222 doses. Clonal diversity may have been underestimated in mostly white British donors.

Clones were read by immunoSEQ multiplex PCR, and TCRdb kept only the in-frame ones, dropping some. Found here are some 120,000 clones, about 91% of them singletons; the top ten hold about 5%. V lost 4 bases, J lost 3 bases, and 14 bases lay in between. Germline values: CDR1 LGHDT, CDR2 YNNKEL (reference sequence). This CDR3 is built from 15 residues. Comment on this clone: The target antigen is unknown.

The sequence was collected from an adult in good health. Specimen: peripheral blood, collected on day 0 of AZD1222 vaccination. This chain connects TRBV3-1 (or the pseudogene TRBV3-2) to TRBJ2-3, with a tentative D call TRBD1 (6 bases). The CDR3 DNA reads TGTGCCAGCAGCCCAACAGGGTTGGGGACAGATACGCAGTATTTT. Protein product: CASSPTGLGTDTQYF.